This T cell receptor (beta chain) appears in the sequencing data of a study of T-cell memory formation after mild COVID-19. Study-wide results and caveats: Prior to infection, memory already included some responding clones, suggesting cross-reactive memory joined.

MiXCR, applied by TCRdb to the 5' RACE reads, yields one record per CDR3 protein. Among 400,000 to 550,000 distinct CDR3 sequences, 20% to 30% were seen once, and the ten largest hold about an eighth. Notes on this clonotype: Its antigen is not identified.

This CDR3 comprises 16 residues. Germline V gives CDR1 LGHNA, CDR2 YNFKEQ. V was cut by 3 bases and J by 4 bases, with 15 bases left in between. Sequenced: PBMCs or a T cell subset sorted from them (not recorded which). This chain joins TRBV4-2 and TRBJ1-4; D call uncertain. The source of this sequence is an adult woman who had mild COVID-19 (a few samples of this study predate the infection). Cell type and time point are not known. In DNA, the CDR3 is TGTGCCAGCAGCCAGGGAAGAGTATCGGGTAATGAAAAACTGTTTTTT. Translation gives CASSQGRVSGNEKLFF.